The rows below give T cell receptor beta chains drawn from one sample of a study of blood T cell repertoires in COVID-19. The method was immunoSEQ multiplex PCR; TCRdb's version includes in-frame clones alone and lacks a portion of them. The sample yields over 120,000 clones, roughly four fifths seen once. The specimen sequenced was peripheral blood. Source of these receptors: a woman aged 80 or over with active or convalescent COVID-19. The CDR3 runs from the conserved cysteine through the conserved F or W. Fields, in order: CDR3 DNA, CDR3 protein, J gene, clone size, D gene, V gene. The D gene is left open where the match is weak. Size tells how often a clone was seen (once, few, many) or the class of an expanded clone, and some rows leave it out.

CDR3nt: TGCAGTGCTAGTAAACCACAGGGGGCTTCGAGGAATGAGCAGTTCTTC
CDR3aa: CSASKPQGASRNEQFF
j_gene: TRBJ2-1
abundance: .
d_gene: TRBD1
v_gene: TRBV20-1

CDR3nt: TGTGCCACCAGCAGGGAGGGATCAAACTACGAGCAGTACTTC
CDR3aa: CATSREGSNYEQYF
j_gene: TRBJ2-7
abundance: .
d_gene: .
v_gene: TRBV15

CDR3nt: TGTGCCAGCAGCCAAGATCCGGGGTCCGGGTATCATACGCAGTATTTT
CDR3aa: CASSQDPGSGYHTQYF
j_gene: TRBJ2-3
abundance: few
d_gene: .
v_gene: TRBV3-1/TRBV3-2

CDR3nt: TGTGCCAGCAGCTCCCGGGCCCCGGGACAAGTCCCCGATACGCAGTATTTT
CDR3aa: CASSSRAPGQVPDTQYF
j_gene: TRBJ2-3
abundance: .
d_gene: .
v_gene: TRBV9

CDR3nt: TGTGCCAGCAGTGATTTTTTCGGGGGAGGGTCCTACAATGAGCAGTTCTTC
CDR3aa: CASSDFFGGGSYNEQFF
j_gene: TRBJ2-1
abundance: .
d_gene: TRBD2
v_gene: TRBV2

CDR3nt: TGTGCCAGCAGCTTAGAACGGGTGAATTCACCCCTCCACTTT
CDR3aa: CASSLERVNSPLHF
j_gene: TRBJ1-6
abundance: .
d_gene: .
v_gene: TRBV7-9

CDR3nt: TGTGCCAGCAGTGAAGGGGCCGGCCCGGTGGGAAAACTGTTTTTT
CDR3aa: CASSEGAGPVGKLFF
j_gene: TRBJ1-4
abundance: .
d_gene: .
v_gene: TRBV2

CDR3nt: TGTGCCAGCTCACCAATTTCGGGTAGCGGGGGAAGCACAGATACGCAGTATTTT
CDR3aa: CASSPISGSGGSTDTQYF
j_gene: TRBJ2-3
abundance: .
d_gene: TRBD2
v_gene: TRBV18

CDR3nt: TGCAGCGTACGGCAGAGGGGGTCGGGGCCAGAGACCCAGTACTTC
CDR3aa: CSVRQRGSGPETQYF
j_gene: TRBJ2-5
abundance: .
d_gene: .
v_gene: TRBV29-1

CDR3nt: TGTGCCAGCAGATACTCGGGAGGGGGGGATGCCTATGGCTACACCTTC
CDR3aa: CASRYSGGGDAYGYTF
j_gene: TRBJ1-2
abundance: once
d_gene: .
v_gene: TRBV6-6

CDR3nt: TGCGCCAGCAGCCGATCGACAGGGCTCTACAATGAGCAGTTCTTC
CDR3aa: CASSRSTGLYNEQFF
j_gene: TRBJ2-1
abundance: once
d_gene: TRBD1
v_gene: TRBV4-1

CDR3nt: TGTGCCAGAAGCTTAGTGGCGGGGGAAACAGATACGCAGTATTTT
CDR3aa: CARSLVAGETDTQYF
j_gene: TRBJ2-3
abundance: .
d_gene: TRBD2
v_gene: TRBV5-3

CDR3nt: TGTGCCAGCAGTTGGGGAGGGACAGGGGCAGACACCATATATTTT
CDR3aa: CASSWGGTGADTIYF
j_gene: TRBJ1-3
abundance: .
d_gene: TRBD1
v_gene: TRBV6-5

CDR3nt: TGTGCCAGCTCACGGGACACCAATAGCAATCAGCCCCAGCATTTT
CDR3aa: CASSRDTNSNQPQHF
j_gene: TRBJ1-5
abundance: .
d_gene: .
v_gene: TRBV18

CDR3nt: TGTGCCAGCAGTTTTGGTCCGGGGAGGGAGGTAACTGAAGCTTTCTTT
CDR3aa: CASSFGPGREVTEAFF
j_gene: TRBJ1-1
abundance: .
d_gene: .
v_gene: TRBV27

CDR3nt: TGTGCCAGCAGCCAAGATTGGGCTAGCGGGGTAAACAATGAGCAGTTCTTC
CDR3aa: CASSQDWASGVNNEQFF
j_gene: TRBJ2-1
abundance: .
d_gene: TRBD2
v_gene: TRBV14

CDR3nt: TGTGCCAGCAGCTCGTCAGGGATGAATGAGCAGTTCTTC
CDR3aa: CASSSSGMNEQFF
j_gene: TRBJ2-1
abundance: .
d_gene: .
v_gene: TRBV7-9

CDR3nt: TGCGCCAGCAGCTTGGGAAGACTAGCGGGGGGGCTTGATGAGCAGTTCTTC
CDR3aa: CASSLGRLAGGLDEQFF
j_gene: TRBJ2-1
abundance: .
d_gene: TRBD2
v_gene: TRBV5-1